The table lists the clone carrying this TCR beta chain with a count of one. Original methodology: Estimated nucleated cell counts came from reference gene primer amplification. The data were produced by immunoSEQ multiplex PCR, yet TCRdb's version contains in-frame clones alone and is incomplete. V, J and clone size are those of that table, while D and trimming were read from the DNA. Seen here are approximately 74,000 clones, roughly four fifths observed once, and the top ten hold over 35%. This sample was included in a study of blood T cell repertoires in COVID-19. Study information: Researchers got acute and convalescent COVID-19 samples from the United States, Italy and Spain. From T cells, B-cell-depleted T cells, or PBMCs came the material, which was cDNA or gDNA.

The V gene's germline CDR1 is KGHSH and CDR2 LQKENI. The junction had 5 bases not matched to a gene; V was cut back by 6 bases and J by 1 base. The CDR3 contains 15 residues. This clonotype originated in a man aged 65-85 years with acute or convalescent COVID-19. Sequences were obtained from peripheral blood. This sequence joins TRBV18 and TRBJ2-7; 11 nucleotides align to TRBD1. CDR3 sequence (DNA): TGTGCCAGCTCGCCTGGACAGGGGGCTTCCTACGAGCAGTACTTC. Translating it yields CASSPGQGASYEQYF.